These T cell receptor beta chains were read from a single sample in a study of CD8 T cells in ankylosing spondylitis. TCRdb reprocessed the 5' RACE reads with MiXCR, giving one entry per CDR3 protein. This sample has about 190,000 distinct CDR3 sequences; approximately 12% occur once, and the top ten carry about 10%. Sequencing was performed on blood, either unsorted or a sorted T cell fraction (not recorded which). These receptors were collected from a female donor with ankylosing spondylitis or in good health (not recorded which). CDR3s include the opening cysteine and the closing phenylalanine or tryptophan. D genes are given only for firm matches. The size field is filled for only some rows; it gives once, few, many or a size class.

v_gene,abundance,j_gene,d_gene,CDR3nt,CDR3aa
TRBV4-2,once,TRBJ2-7,TRBD2,TGTGCCAGCAGCCAAGATTCGGGTGGGGCTAGCGGGAGATACGAGCAGTACTTC,CASSQDSGGASGRYEQYF
TRBV12-3/TRBV12-4,many,TRBJ1-5,-,TGTGCCACCCAGGGGCGGAGTTATCAGCCCCAGCATTTT,CATQGRSYQPQHF
TRBV29-1,many,TRBJ2-2,-,TGCAGCGCTTCCTCGGGCGTCTGGACGTCCGGGGAGCTGTTTTTT,CSASSGVWTSGELFF
TRBV11-2,many,TRBJ2-2,TRBD2,TGTGCCAGCAGCTCCCGGGGTAGCGGGAGGTCCACCGGGGAGCTGTTTTTT,CASSSRGSGRSTGELFF
TRBV19,few,TRBJ1-5,-,TGTGCCAGTAGTATTTTTTCTCGCAATCAGCCCCAGCATTTT,CASSIFSRNQPQHF
TRBV3-1,few,TRBJ1-1,-,TGTGCCAGCAGCCAACTTTACCGTGACACTGAAGCTTTCTTT,CASSQLYRDTEAFF
TRBV15,many,TRBJ2-1,-,TGTGCCACCAGCAGAGATCGAGGGACTGCTGGAGGGGCCTACAATGAGCAGTTCTTC,CATSRDRGTAGGAYNEQFF
TRBV12-3/TRBV12-4,-,TRBJ1-2,TRBD1,TGTGCCAGCAGTCCCCAGACAGGGATGGGCGGCTACACCTTC,CASSPQTGMGGYTF
TRBV28,many,TRBJ2-1,TRBD2,TGTGCCAGCAGTTTAGGGACTAGCGGGAGTGTGGAGCAGTTCTTC,CASSLGTSGSVEQFF
TRBV5-6,-,TRBJ2-7,-,TGTGCCAGCAGCTTACCCTCGGCTCAGTCTGAGGTCGAGCAGTACTTC,CASSLPSAQSEVEQYF
TRBV27,many,TRBJ1-1,TRBD1,TGTGCCAGCAGTCGACCCGGACAGGGGTCTGCCGAAGCTTTCTTT,CASSRPGQGSAEAFF
TRBV30,few,TRBJ1-2,TRBD1,TGTGCCTGGAACGAAGGGTTGGGACAGGGGGCGAACTATGGCTACACCTTC,CAWNEGLGQGANYGYTF
TRBV12-3/TRBV12-4,-,TRBJ1-2,-,TGTGCCAGCAATCCGTCCGGGGAAGGCCGTGGCTACACCTTC,CASNPSGEGRGYTF
TRBV7-9,-,TRBJ2-6,-,TGTGCCAGCAGCATAGACCAGGTGGCTGGGGCCAACGTCCTGACTTTC,CASSIDQVAGANVLTF
TRBV7-2,many,TRBJ2-7,-,TGTGCCAGCAGCTCCCGCTACGAGCAGTACTTC,CASSSRYEQYF
TRBV7-2,many,TRBJ1-2,-,TGTGCCAGCAGCCCCGGGAGACTCAATGGCTACACCTTC,CASSPGRLNGYTF
TRBV19,-,TRBJ2-5,-,TGTGCCAGTAGTATCCGGAGGGCTAGCGACGAGACCCAGTACTTC,CASSIRRASDETQYF
TRBV2,-,TRBJ2-5,-,TGTGCCAGCAGTGAGGATAGCCCCAGCGGAGAGACCCAGTACTTC,CASSEDSPSGETQYF
TRBV5-1,many,TRBJ2-1,TRBD2,TGCGCCAGCGGGACTAGCGGAGGAATTTACAATGAGCAGTTCTTC,CASGTSGGIYNEQFF